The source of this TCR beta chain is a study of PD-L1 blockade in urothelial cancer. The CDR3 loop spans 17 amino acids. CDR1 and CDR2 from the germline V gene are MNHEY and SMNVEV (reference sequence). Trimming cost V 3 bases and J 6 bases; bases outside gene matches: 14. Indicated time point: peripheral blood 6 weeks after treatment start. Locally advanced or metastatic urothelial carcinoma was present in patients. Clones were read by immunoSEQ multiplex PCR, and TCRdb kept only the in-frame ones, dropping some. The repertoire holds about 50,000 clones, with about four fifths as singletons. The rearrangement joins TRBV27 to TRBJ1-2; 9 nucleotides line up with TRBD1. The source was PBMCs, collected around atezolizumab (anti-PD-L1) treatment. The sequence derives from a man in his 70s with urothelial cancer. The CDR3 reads CASSFRGTGYRVHGYTF. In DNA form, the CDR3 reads TGTGCCAGCAGTTTTAGGGGGACAGGGTATCGGGTGCATGGCTACACCTTC.